The sequence of this T cell receptor beta chain was determined in a study of blood T cell repertoires in COVID-19. In the authors' workflow: It was from reference gene primer amplification that nucleated cell counts were estimated. Sequenced by immunoSEQ multiplex PCR; TCRdb stores in-frame clones only, minus some. D and trimming come from the DNA, and the V and J calls and clone size come from that table. The sample lists some 120,000 clones, about 93% occurring once. Recruited during active infection, patients (from Seattle) were subsequently followed longitudinally. Germline V gene sequence: CDR1 LNHDA, CDR2 SQIVND (reference sequence). The ends were cut back, 6 bases at V and 2 bases at J, with 11 bases in the middle. The CDR3 length is 15 residues.

Sequencing used peripheral blood. The chain has TRBV19 and TRBJ2-6, with D possibly matching TRBD2 (5 bases). The TCR sequence derives from a man aged 45 to 65 with COVID-19, enrolled during active disease. The CDR3 nucleotides read TGTGCCAGTAGGGGATTTAGCGCTGGGGCCAACGTCCTGACTTTC. Protein product: CASRGFSAGANVLTF.